These T cell receptor beta chains were read from a single sample in a study of T-cell reconstitution after alpha-beta-depleted transplantation in children. MiXCR, run by TCRdb on the PCR reads, gives a single entry per CDR3 protein. This repertoire shows hundreds of thousands of distinct CDR3 sequences, under 30% found once; its top ten account for over 12%. Sequencing used PBMCs, mostly from graft donor cells, obtained 360 days after TCRalphabeta/CD19-depleted stem cell transplant. Receptors were obtained from a boy in the first two years of life who had a stem cell transplant for acute myeloid leukemia, so the T cells may come from the graft donor. The CDR3 runs from the conserved cysteine through the conserved F or W. A D gene is named only where the DNA matches it firmly. Part of the rows lack a size; the others show once, few, many or a class for expanded clones.

J | size | D | V | DNA | CDR3
TRBJ2-5 | many | NA | TRBV10-2 | TGCGCCAGCAGTGAGTTGGTCTACACCGAGACCCAGTACTTC | CASSELVYTETQYF
TRBJ2-7 | few | NA | TRBV25-1 | TGTGCCAGCAGTGAACTCCTGACAGGTCTAACCCACGAGCAGTACTTC | CASSELLTGLTHEQYF
TRBJ2-1 | NA | TRBD2 | TRBV7-9 | TGTGCCAGCAGCTTGCCCCCCGGGACTAGCTTGGGCTACAATGAGCAGTTCTTC | CASSLPPGTSLGYNEQFF
TRBJ1-1 | NA | NA | TRBV28 | TGTGCCAGCACCACGGCCCCCTCAACTACCTGGGCTTTCTTT | CASTTAPSTTWAFF
TRBJ1-2 | NA | NA | TRBV20-1 | TGCAGTGCTAGCTGGGTCACGCCCTCAAACTATGGCTACACCTTC | CSASWVTPSNYGYTF
TRBJ2-1 | NA | TRBD1 | TRBV19 | TGTGCCAGTAGTAGGGGGACAGGGGTCGGCAATGAGCAGTTCTTC | CASSRGTGVGNEQFF
TRBJ2-2 | many | NA | TRBV10-3 | TGTGCCATCAGTGAGCGGCAGGGTACCGGGGAGCTGTTTTTT | CAISERQGTGELFF
TRBJ2-1 | few | NA | TRBV3-1 | TGTGCCAGCAGCCAAGGGGGACCCTACAATGAGCAGTTCTTC | CASSQGGPYNEQFF
TRBJ2-3 | NA | NA | TRBV20-1 | TGCAGTGCTAGAGATTTCAGGGTTCGACCCACAGATACGCAGTATTTT | CSARDFRVRPTDTQYF
TRBJ2-3 | few | NA | TRBV6-5 | TGTGCCAGCAAGGAACTTAGCACAGATACGCAGTATTTT | CASKELSTDTQYF
TRBJ2-1 | NA | TRBD1 | TRBV12-3/TRBV12-4 | TGTGCCAGCAGTTTACTCCCGGGACAGGGGCGTTACAATGAGCAGTTCTTC | CASSLLPGQGRYNEQFF
TRBJ1-4 | many | NA | TRBV29-1 | TGCAGCGTTGAACGCGAGGGGCAAGGGGAAAAACTGTTTTTT | CSVEREGQGEKLFF
TRBJ1-2 | few | NA | TRBV7-2 | TGTGCCAGCAGTTCAAGCGGATGGGCCTTGAACTATGGCTACACCTTC | CASSSSGWALNYGYTF
TRBJ1-5 | many | NA | TRBV20-1 | TGCAGTGCTAGCCGCAGGGAGGGCAATCAGCCCCAGCATTTT | CSASRREGNQPQHF
TRBJ1-1 | few | TRBD1 | TRBV12-3/TRBV12-4 | TGTGCCAGCAGTTTAGCATGGGACAGGGCCATGAACACTGAAGCTTTCTTT | CASSLAWDRAMNTEAFF
TRBJ2-7 | many | TRBD2 | TRBV6-1 | TGTGCCAGCACCCCCCTCGCGGGGGGCTACGAGCAGTACTTC | CASTPLAGGYEQYF
TRBJ2-5 | NA | NA | TRBV5-6 | TGTGCCAGCAGCCCTGGGCTTCGCCGGGGCCAAGAGACCCAGTACTTC | CASSPGLRRGQETQYF
TRBJ2-6 | many | NA | TRBV28 | TGTGCCAGCAGTAACCAGAGGGTGGATGGGGCCAACGTCCTGACTTTC | CASSNQRVDGANVLTF
TRBJ1-3 | many | NA | TRBV7-9 | TGTGCCAGCAGCTGGAAATTCGACCGGGACACCTCTGGAAACACCATATATTTT | CASSWKFDRDTSGNTIYF
TRBJ2-2 | NA | TRBD1 | TRBV20-1 | TGCAGTGCTCCCAAGACAGGGGAGTCCGGGGAGCTGTTTTTT | CSAPKTGESGELFF
TRBJ1-1 | few | NA | TRBV5-6 | TGTGCCAGCAGCTTGACGGGTAACGTTAACACTGAAGCTTTCTTT | CASSLTGNVNTEAFF
TRBJ2-2 | NA | NA | TRBV2 | TGTGCCAGCAAGCGGATGGGCGGGGAGCTGTTTTTT | CASKRMGGELFF
TRBJ2-1 | NA | NA | TRBV7-2 | TGTGCCAGCAGCCTCTCGTCGGGACGGAAGTACAATGAGCAGTTCTTC | CASSLSSGRKYNEQFF
TRBJ2-2 | NA | TRBD2 | TRBV29-1 | TGCAGCGCAACTAGGGTGGGAGGGTCCATCGGGGAGCTGTTTTTT | CSATRVGGSIGELFF
TRBJ2-3 | many | NA | TRBV7-2 | TGTGCCAGCAGCTTAGTGGCAGGGTTAGATACGCAGTATTTT | CASSLVAGLDTQYF
TRBJ2-6 | NA | TRBD2 | TRBV3-1 | TGTGCCAGCAGCCCCGGGCCTAGCGGGATCTTCTCTGGGGCCAACGTCCTGACTTTC | CASSPGPSGIFSGANVLTF
TRBJ1-1 | once | NA | TRBV3-1 | TGTGCCAGCAGCCAGGGAAGGTTGGCTGAAGCTTTCTTT | CASSQGRLAEAFF
TRBJ2-7 | few | NA | TRBV11-2 | TGTGCCAGCAGCTTCCTTGAATTAGCGGCCTCCTACGAGCAGTACTTC | CASSFLELAASYEQYF